The 3 T cell receptor beta chains in this list originate from one sample, sequenced in a study of blood T cell repertoires in COVID-19. This table comes from immunoSEQ multiplex PCR, and its TCRdb copy is limited to in-frame clones, with some not included. The sample has roughly 150,000 clones, around 90% seen once; the top ten hold roughly 2.8%. Input material: peripheral blood. These TCRs come from a man in his 60s with acute or convalescent COVID-19.

V and J are TRBV7-2 and TRBJ1-2; no definite D call. This CDR3 is 13 amino acids long. The germline V and J ends were trimmed by 5 bases and 2 bases, with 9 bases remaining between them. Germline assignment: CDR1 SGHTA and CDR2 FQGNSA. CDR3 sequence reads: CASSPHANYGYTF. In DNA form, the CDR3 reads TGTGCCAGCAGCCCCCACGCGAACTATGGCTACACCTTC.

The chain couples TRBV27 to TRBJ1-2, with 9 bases identical to TRBD1. The germline CDR1 and CDR2 sequences are MNHEY and SMNVEV (reference sequence). The V and J ends lost 5 bases and 7 bases, in that order; junction bases with no gene match: 8. The length of the CDR3 is 14 residues. The CDR3 bases are TGTGCCAGCAGTCCAACAGGGGGCTGGAGTGGCTACACCTTC. It is translated as CASSPTGGWSGYTF.

V gene TRBV5-1 combines with J gene TRBJ1-5; D perhaps matches TRBD1 (5 bases). The germline V and J ends were trimmed by 4 bases and 0 bases, with 11 bases remaining between them. Germline CDR1 and CDR2: SGHRS and YFSETQ. This CDR3 contains 15 residues. The chain's CDR3 is CASSRDGGSNQPQHF. Written as DNA, the CDR3 is TGCGCCAGCAGCCGGGACGGGGGTAGCAATCAGCCCCAGCATTTT.